This T cell receptor (beta chain) was sequenced in a study of T cells in Graves' hyperthyroidism and ophthalmopathy. The V gene end was trimmed by 0 bases and the J gene end by 4 bases; junction bases not matched to a gene: 4. This CDR3 spans 15 amino acids. The V gene's germline CDR1 is SGHRS and CDR2 YFSETQ. Template material for amplifying TCR beta CDR3 regions consisted of RNA transcripts. RT-PCR in the first round (using the HTBI primer set) targeted the TCR CDR3. TCRdb re-called the multiplex PCR reads through MiXCR, storing one row per CDR3 protein. Found here are about 480,000 distinct CDR3 sequences, roughly 14% of them singletons; the top ten hold over 15%. On this clonotype: Its antigen remains unidentified.

A patient was excluded if there was uncontrolled infection, other autoimmune disease, pregnancy or lactation. The authors obtained PBMCs from about 9.5 ml of fresh peripheral blood. Study conclusions and caveats: Most expanded thyroid clonotypes above 0.001 also appeared in blood.

J is TRBJ2-1 and V is TRBV5-1, with TRBD2 matching over 7 bases. The TCR comes from a woman under 30 with Graves' hyperthyroidism. Sample: blood. The CDR3 nucleotides are TGCGCCAGCAGCTTGGTGCTAGCGGAATACAATGAGCAGTTCTTC. Protein: CASSLVLAEYNEQFF.